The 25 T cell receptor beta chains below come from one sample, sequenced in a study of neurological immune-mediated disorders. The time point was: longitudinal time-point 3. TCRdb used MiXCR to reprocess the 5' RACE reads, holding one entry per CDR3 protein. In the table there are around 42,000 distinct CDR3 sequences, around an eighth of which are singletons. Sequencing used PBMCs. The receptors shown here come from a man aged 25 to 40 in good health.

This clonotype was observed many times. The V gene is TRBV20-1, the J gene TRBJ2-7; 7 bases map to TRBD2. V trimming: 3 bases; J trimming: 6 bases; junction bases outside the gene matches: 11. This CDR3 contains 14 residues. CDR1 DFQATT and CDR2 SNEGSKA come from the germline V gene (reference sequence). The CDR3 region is CSASQGSGIGEQYF. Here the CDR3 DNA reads TGCAGTGCTAGCCAAGGAAGCGGGATAGGCGAGCAGTACTTC.

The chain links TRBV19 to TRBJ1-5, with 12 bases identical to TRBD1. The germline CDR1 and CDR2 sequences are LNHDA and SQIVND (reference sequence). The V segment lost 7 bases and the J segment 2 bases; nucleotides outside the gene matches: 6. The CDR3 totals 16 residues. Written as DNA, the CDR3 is TGTGCCAGTATGGGACAGGGGGCGGTTGGCAATCAGCCCCAGCATTTT. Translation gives CASMGQGAVGNQPQHF.

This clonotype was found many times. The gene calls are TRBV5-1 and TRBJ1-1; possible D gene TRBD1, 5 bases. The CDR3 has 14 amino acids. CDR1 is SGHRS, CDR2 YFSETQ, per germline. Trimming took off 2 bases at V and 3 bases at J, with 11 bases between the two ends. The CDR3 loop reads CASSFAGLDTEAFF. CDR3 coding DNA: TGCGCCAGCAGCTTCGCAGGGCTGGACACTGAAGCTTTCTTT.

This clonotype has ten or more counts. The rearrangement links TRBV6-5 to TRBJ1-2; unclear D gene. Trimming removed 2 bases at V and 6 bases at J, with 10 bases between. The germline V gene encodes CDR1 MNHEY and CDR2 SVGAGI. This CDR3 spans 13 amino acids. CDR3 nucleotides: TGTGCCAGCAGTTACCTATCTACAGATGGCTACACCTTC. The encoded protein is CASSYLSTDGYTF.

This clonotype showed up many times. The CDR3 region has the DNA TGCAGTGCTAAAACCGGGACAGTGAACACTGAAGCTTTCTTT. Its protein product is CSAKTGTVNTEAFF. This sequence joins TRBV20-1 and TRBJ1-1; 7 positions match TRBD1. CDR3 length equals 14 residues. CDR1 is DFQATT, CDR2 SNEGSKA, per germline (reference sequence). Trimming removed 4 bases from V and 0 bases from J; junction bases left unmatched: 5.

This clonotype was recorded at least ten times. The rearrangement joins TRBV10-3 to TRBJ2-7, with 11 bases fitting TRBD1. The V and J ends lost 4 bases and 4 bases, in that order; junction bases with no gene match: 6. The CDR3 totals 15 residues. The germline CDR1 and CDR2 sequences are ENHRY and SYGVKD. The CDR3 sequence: CAISGTGQGVYEQYF. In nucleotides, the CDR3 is TGTGCCATCAGTGGCACGGGACAGGGGGTTTACGAGCAGTACTTC.

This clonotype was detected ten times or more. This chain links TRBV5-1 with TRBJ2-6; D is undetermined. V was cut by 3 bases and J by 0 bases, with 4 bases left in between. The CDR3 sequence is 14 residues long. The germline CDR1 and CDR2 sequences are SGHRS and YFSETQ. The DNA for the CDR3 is TGCGCCAGCAGCTCTAGCTCTGGGGCCAACGTCCTGACTTTC. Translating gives CASSSSSGANVLTF.

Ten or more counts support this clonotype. The CDR3 loop is CSAWGTGVLETQYF. The DNA of the CDR3 is TGCAGCGCTTGGGGGACAGGGGTTTTGGAGACCCAGTACTTC. The chain has TRBV29-1 and TRBJ2-5; TRBD1 agrees at 10 bases. The V gene end was trimmed by 7 bases and the J gene end by 5 bases; junction bases not matched to a gene: 10. Germline V lookup: CDR1 SQVTM, CDR2 ANQGSEA. The CDR3 runs 14 residues.

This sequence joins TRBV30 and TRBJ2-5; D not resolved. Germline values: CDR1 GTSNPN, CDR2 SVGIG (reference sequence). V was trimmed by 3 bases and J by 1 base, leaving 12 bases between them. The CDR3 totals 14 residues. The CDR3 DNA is TGTGCCTGGAGCGAATGGACGTCCCAAGAGACCCAGTACTTC. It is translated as CAWSEWTSQETQYF.

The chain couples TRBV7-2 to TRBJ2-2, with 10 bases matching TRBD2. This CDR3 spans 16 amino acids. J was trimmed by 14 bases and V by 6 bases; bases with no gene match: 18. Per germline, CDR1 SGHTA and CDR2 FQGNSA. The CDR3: CASSSKLAGQTVDLFF. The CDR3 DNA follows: TGTGCCAGCAGTTCCAAACTAGCGGGACAAACCGTGGACCTGTTTTTT.

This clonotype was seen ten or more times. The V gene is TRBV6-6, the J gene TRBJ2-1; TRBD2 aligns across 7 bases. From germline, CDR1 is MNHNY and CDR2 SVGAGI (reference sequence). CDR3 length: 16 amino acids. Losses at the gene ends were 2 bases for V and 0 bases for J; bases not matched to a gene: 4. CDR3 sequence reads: CASSYLGGSSYNEQFF. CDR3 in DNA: TGTGCCAGCAGTTACCTGGGAGGGAGCTCCTACAATGAGCAGTTCTTC.

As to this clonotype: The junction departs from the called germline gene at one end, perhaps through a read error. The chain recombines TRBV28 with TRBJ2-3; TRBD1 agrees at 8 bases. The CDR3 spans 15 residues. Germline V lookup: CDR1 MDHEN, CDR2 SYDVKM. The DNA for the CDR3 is TGTGCCAGCAGTTCCCGACAGGGGTTCACAGATATGCAGTATTTT. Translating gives CASSSRQGFTDMQYF.

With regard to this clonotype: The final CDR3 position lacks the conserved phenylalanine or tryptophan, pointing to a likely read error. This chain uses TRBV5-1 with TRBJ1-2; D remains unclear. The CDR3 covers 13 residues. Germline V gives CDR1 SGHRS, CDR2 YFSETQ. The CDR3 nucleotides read TGCGCCAGCAGGGAGAGTCCGAACTATGTCTACACCTAC. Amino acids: CASRESPNYVYTY.

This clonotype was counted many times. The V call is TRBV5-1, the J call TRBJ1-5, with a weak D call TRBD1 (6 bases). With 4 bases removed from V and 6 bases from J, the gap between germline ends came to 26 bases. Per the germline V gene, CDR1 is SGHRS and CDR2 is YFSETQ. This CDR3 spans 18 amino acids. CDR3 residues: CASSPTSRTAYPSQPQHF. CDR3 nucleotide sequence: TGCGCCAGCAGCCCCACCTCCCGGACAGCTTATCCGTCTCAGCCCCAGCATTTT.

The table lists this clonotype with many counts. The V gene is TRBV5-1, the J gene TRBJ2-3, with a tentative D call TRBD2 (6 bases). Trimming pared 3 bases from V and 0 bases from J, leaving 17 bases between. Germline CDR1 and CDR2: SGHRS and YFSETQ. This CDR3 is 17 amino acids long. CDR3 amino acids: CASSSGGSITSTDTQYF. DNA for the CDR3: TGCGCCAGCAGCTCTGGAGGGAGTATTACTAGCACAGATACGCAGTATTTT.

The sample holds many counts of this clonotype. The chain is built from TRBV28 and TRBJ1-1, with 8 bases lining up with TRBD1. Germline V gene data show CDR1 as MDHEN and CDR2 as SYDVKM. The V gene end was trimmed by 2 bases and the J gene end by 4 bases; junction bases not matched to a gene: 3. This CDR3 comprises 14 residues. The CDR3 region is CASSLPTGGTEAFF. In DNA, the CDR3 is TGTGCCAGCAGTTTACCAACAGGGGGCACTGAAGCTTTCTTT.

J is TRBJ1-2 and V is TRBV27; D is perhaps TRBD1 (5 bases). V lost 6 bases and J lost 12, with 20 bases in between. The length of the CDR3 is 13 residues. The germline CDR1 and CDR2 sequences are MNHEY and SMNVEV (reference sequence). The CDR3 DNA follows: TGTGCCAGCAGACTGACTGACGACGGGGGGGACACCTTC. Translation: CASRLTDDGGDTF.

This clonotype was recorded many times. The CDR3 nucleotides are TGTGCCAGCAGTTACGCCGATAACAGACTTGGGTACTATGGCTACACCTTC. Translating it yields CASSYADNRLGYYGYTF. J is TRBJ1-2 and V is TRBV6-5; D is undetermined. CDR1 MNHEY and CDR2 SVGAGI come from the germline V gene. Trimming removed 2 bases from V and 3 bases from J, with 19 bases in between. The CDR3 has 17 amino acids.

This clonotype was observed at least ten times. The CDR3 region is CASSEGTGKYEQYF. Here the CDR3 DNA reads TGCGCCAGCAGCGAGGGGACAGGGAAATACGAGCAGTACTTC. V and J are TRBV5-1 and TRBJ2-7, with 9 bases aligning to TRBD1. V gave up 4 bases and J gave up 4 bases; unmatched junction bases: 6. The CDR3 runs 14 residues. Germline V lookup: CDR1 SGHRS, CDR2 YFSETQ.

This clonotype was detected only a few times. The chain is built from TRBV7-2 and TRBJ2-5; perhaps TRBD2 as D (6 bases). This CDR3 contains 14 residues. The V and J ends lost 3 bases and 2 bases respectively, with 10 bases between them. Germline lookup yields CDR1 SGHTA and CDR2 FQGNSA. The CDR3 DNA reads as TGTGCCAGCAGCTTTTGGGGACTTCAAGAGACCCAGTACTTC. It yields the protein CASSFWGLQETQYF.

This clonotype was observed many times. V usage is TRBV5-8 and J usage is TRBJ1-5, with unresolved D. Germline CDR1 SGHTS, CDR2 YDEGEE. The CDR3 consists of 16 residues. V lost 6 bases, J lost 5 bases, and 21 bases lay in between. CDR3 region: CASIPTGGFVYQPQHF. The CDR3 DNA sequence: TGTGCCAGCATCCCTACTGGAGGGTTTGTGTATCAGCCCCAGCATTTT.

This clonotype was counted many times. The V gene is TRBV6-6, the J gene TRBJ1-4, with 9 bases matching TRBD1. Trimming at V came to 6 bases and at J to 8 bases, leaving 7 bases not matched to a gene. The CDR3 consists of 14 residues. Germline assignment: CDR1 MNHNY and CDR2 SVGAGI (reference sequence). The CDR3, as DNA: TGTGCCAGCAGGCCGGACAGGGGTCGCGAAAAACTGTTTTTT. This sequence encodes CASRPDRGREKLFF.

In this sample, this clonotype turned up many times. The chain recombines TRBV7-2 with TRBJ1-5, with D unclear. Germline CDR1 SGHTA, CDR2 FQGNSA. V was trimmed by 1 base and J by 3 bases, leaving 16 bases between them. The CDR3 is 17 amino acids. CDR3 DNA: TGTGCCAGCAGCTTAGAACTCGAAACCTCCCTCAATCAGCCCCAGCATTTT. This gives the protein CASSLELETSLNQPQHF.

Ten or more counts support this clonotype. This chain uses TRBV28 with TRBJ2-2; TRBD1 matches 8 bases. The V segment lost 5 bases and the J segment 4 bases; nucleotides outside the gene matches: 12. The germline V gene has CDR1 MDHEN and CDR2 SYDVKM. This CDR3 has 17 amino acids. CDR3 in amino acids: CASSPGARTGITGELFF. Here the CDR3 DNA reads TGTGCCAGCAGTCCCGGGGCCCGGACAGGGATCACCGGGGAGCTGTTTTTT.

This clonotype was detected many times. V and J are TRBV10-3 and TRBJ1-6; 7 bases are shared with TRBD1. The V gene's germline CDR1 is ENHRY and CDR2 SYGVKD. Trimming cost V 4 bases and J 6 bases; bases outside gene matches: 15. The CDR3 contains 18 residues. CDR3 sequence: CAISGDPQGNPLNSPLHF. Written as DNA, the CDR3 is TGTGCCATCAGTGGGGATCCACAGGGGAACCCTCTTAATTCACCCCTCCACTTT.